This T cell receptor (beta chain) is from a study of blood T cells in healthy people across ages. For the second PCR, which ran for about 6 to 12 cycles, a sample-barcoded 5' primer and a J-beta primer mix were used. TCRdb called the 5' RACE reads again in MiXCR, with one record for every CDR3 protein. The sample records 720,000 or so distinct CDR3 sequences, approximately 40% being singletons. Study-level points and caveats: Strong correlation linked observed beta diversity and percent naive T cells.

Notes on this clonotype: The antigen remains undetermined.

Sequences were obtained from blood. The clonotype comes from a man older than 75 in good health.

The DNA for the CDR3 is TGTGCCAGCAGCTTAGATAAGCGGGCCGGGGACGAGCAGTACTTC. Translation: CASSLDKRAGDEQYF. The rearrangement uses TRBV11-2 and TRBJ2-7, with D maybe TRBD2 (6 bases). Germline V CDR1 and CDR2: SGHAT, FQNNGV. The germline V and J ends were trimmed by 0 bases and 5 bases, with 14 bases remaining between them. CDR3 size: 15 residues.